Below, one TCR beta chain is given with its context. Its cognate antigen is unknown. Use of 60 Vbeta and 13 Jbeta primers characterized the PCR. Method: immunoSEQ multiplex PCR; TCRdb's copy keeps in-frame clones and lacks some. The sample records about 90,000 clones, around 64% being singletons. The V end was cut by 4 bases, the J end by 0 bases, with 8 bases between. Per germline, CDR1 GTSNPN and CDR2 SVGIG (reference sequence). The CDR3 consists of 13 residues. These data are taken from a study of cytomegalovirus exposure and HLA in healthy donors. General study findings and limits: Per published reports, the classifier diagnosed cytomegalovirus status with high specificity and sensitivity. An Asian-associated ancestry cluster reportedly showed fewer N-insertions than the roughly 700-donor mean in a later analysis. Among TCR sequences, most were rare, though some public TCRs appeared in many donors.

Specimen: PBMCs. The sequence was collected from a man aged 30 to 39 in good health and CMV-seronegative. The V call is TRBV30, the J call TRBJ2-3; D is unclear. CDR3 sequence (DNA): TGTGCCTGGACAACAACCAGCACAGATACGCAGTATTTT. It yields the protein CAWTTTSTDTQYF.